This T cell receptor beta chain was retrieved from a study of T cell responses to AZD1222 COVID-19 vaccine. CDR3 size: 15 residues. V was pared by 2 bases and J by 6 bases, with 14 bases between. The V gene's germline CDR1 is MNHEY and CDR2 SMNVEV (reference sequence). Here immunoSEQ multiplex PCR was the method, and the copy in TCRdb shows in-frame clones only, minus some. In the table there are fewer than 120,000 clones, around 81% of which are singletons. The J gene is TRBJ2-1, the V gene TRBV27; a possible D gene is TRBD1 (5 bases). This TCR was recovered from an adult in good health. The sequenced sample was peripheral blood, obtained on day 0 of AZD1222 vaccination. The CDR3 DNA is TGTGCCAGCAGTTTACGGCTATGGGGCTTCAATGAGCAGTTCTTC. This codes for CASSLRLWGFNEQFF.